This is a list of T cell receptor beta chains from one sample in a study of molecular identifiers for immune sequencing clone quantification. MiXCR was run by TCRdb on the PCR reads, yielding one entry per CDR3 protein. The profile shows 38,000 or so distinct CDR3 sequences, less than 20% of them singletons. Sequencing was carried out using naive CD8+ T cells from blood, with Jurkat cell RNA spiked in. All receptors derive from a human donor in good health. Some libraries in this study had Jurkat cell RNA spiked in. Each CDR3 is given with its conserved first and last residue. D genes are given only for firm matches. Rows give clone size only sometimes, using once, few, many, or a class for an expanded clone.

-,TRBV29-1,TRBJ1-6,many,CSVTVGPEYNSPLHF,TGCAGCGTTACCGTCGGGCCCGAGTATAATTCACCCCTCCACTTT
TRBD2,TRBV12-3/TRBV12-4,TRBJ2-3,few,CVSTGGLAGVGTQYF,TGTGTCAGCACCGGGGGCCTAGCGGGAGTCGGTACGCAGTATTTT
-,TRBV20-1,TRBJ2-7,few,CSARRECYEQYF,TGCAGTGCTCGTAGGGAGTGCTACGAGCAGTACTTC
TRBD1,TRBV28,TRBJ2-5,many,CASSWDRGRETQYF,TGTGCCAGCAGCTGGGACAGGGGGCGCGAGACCCAGTACTTC
-,TRBV10-3,TRBJ2-5,many,CAISEPPIMPGVETQYF,TGTGCCATCAGTGAGCCACCCATTATGCCAGGGGTAGAGACCCAGTACTTC
-,TRBV3-1,TRBJ2-5,-,CASSQKETQYF,TGTGCCAGCAGCCAAAAAGAGACCCAGTACTTC
TRBD2,TRBV7-9,TRBJ2-2,many,CASSLGPIGGTSTGELFF,TGTGCCAGCAGCTTAGGCCCCATTGGCGGGACTAGCACCGGGGAGCTGTTTTTT
-,TRBV24-1,TRBJ2-3,many,CATSWIDTQYF,TGTGCCACCAGTTGGATAGATACGCAGTATTTT
TRBD2,TRBV28,TRBJ2-7,many,CASRGRLGSGTATPYEQYF,TGTGCCAGCAGGGGGCGGTTAGGTAGCGGGACCGCGACCCCCTACGAGCAGTACTTC
-,TRBV4-2,TRBJ2-1,many,CASSLLPPTRSEYNEQFF,TGTGCCAGCAGCCTCCTCCCCCCAACGCGGTCCGAATACAATGAGCAGTTCTTC
TRBD1,TRBV7-9,TRBJ1-2,many,CASSPTGKYGYTF,TGTGCCAGCAGCCCGACAGGGAAGTATGGCTACACCTTC
TRBD2,TRBV15,TRBJ2-7,-,CATQRGPSYEQYF,TGTGCCACCCAGCGGGGGCCCTCCTACGAGCAGTACTTC
TRBD2,TRBV10-3,TRBJ2-7,many,CAIRLAAEGDEQYF,TGTGCCATCAGACTAGCGGCCGAGGGCGACGAGCAGTACTTC
-,TRBV6-2/TRBV6-3,TRBJ2-5,many,CASREGVLRLQTQYF,TGTGCCAGCAGAGAAGGAGTGCTTAGATTACAGACCCAGTACTTC
-,TRBV6-2/TRBV6-3,TRBJ2-1,many,CASSWGQQGDLYNEQFF,TGTGCCAGCAGTTGGGGACAACAGGGAGACCTCTACAATGAGCAGTTCTTC
TRBD2,TRBV7-2,TRBJ2-5,many,CASSRLAGNQETQYF,TGTGCCAGCAGCCGACTAGCGGGGAACCAAGAGACCCAGTACTTC
TRBD1,TRBV12-3/TRBV12-4,TRBJ2-5,-,CATSDRGETQYF,TGTGCCACGAGCGACAGGGGAGAGACCCAGTACTTC
TRBD1,TRBV5-1,TRBJ2-1,many,CASTQWPGTGKYNEQFF,TGCGCCAGCACCCAGTGGCCTGGGACAGGAAAATACAATGAGCAGTTCTTC
-,TRBV6-2/TRBV6-3,TRBJ2-1,many,CASSYPPDEQFF,TGTGCCAGCAGTTACCCCCCCGATGAGCAGTTCTTC
-,TRBV3-1,TRBJ2-1,many,CASSREYNEQFF,TGTGCCAGCAGCCGAGAGTACAATGAGCAGTTCTTC
TRBD1,TRBV15,TRBJ2-5,many,CATSRERGQLETQYF,TGTGCCACCAGCAGAGAAAGGGGACAGTTAGAGACCCAGTACTTC
-,TRBV7-9,TRBJ2-1,many,CASEGSYEQFF,TGTGCCAGCGAGGGAAGCTATGAGCAGTTCTTC
-,TRBV7-9,TRBJ2-3,many,CASSQGPPRTDTQYF,TGTGCCAGCTCACAAGGCCCACCTCGCACAGATACGCAGTATTTT
TRBD2,TRBV29-1,TRBJ2-1,medium-sized,CSVEDWGTSGDEQFF,TGCAGCGTTGAAGATTGGGGGACTAGCGGAGACGAGCAGTTCTTC
-,TRBV7-9,TRBJ2-1,many,CASSFQNSYNEQFF,TGTGCCAGCAGCTTTCAAAACTCCTACAATGAGCAGTTCTTC
TRBD2,TRBV27,TRBJ2-3,few,CASIFKYRGSPTDTQYF,TGTGCCAGCATTTTCAAGTACCGCGGGAGTCCCACAGATACGCAGTATTTT
-,TRBV7-8,TRBJ2-2,many,CASSLVGVWTLTGELFF,TGTGCCAGCAGCTTAGTGGGCGTTTGGACACTCACCGGGGAGCTGTTTTTT
TRBD1,TRBV28,TRBJ1-6,many,CASTPGTGGSPLHF,TGTGCCAGCACGCCAGGGACAGGGGGGTCACCCCTCCACTTT
TRBD2,TRBV29-1,TRBJ2-5,many,CSVAGLAEETQYF,TGCAGCGTTGCGGGACTAGCGGAAGAGACCCAGTACTTC
-,TRBV7-9,TRBJ2-5,many,CASSLTNQETQYF,TGTGCCAGCAGCCTAACTAACCAAGAGACCCAGTACTTC
-,TRBV4-1,TRBJ2-1,-,CASGNSGAYNEQFF,TGCGCCAGCGGGAATAGCGGAGCTTACAATGAGCAGTTCTTC
-,TRBV27,TRBJ2-2,many,CASSLAGYRAGELFF,TGTGCCAGCAGTTTAGCGGGATATAGGGCCGGGGAGCTGTTTTTT
-,TRBV24-1,TRBJ2-7,many,CATSGGAGYEQYF,TGTGCCACCAGTGGGGGGGCTGGGTACGAGCAGTACTTC
-,TRBV27,TRBJ2-1,-,CASSSSEYNEQFF,TGTGCCAGCAGTTCCTCAGAATACAATGAGCAGTTCTTC
TRBD2,TRBV29-1,TRBJ2-2,-,CSVGGLAGGEGIGELFF,TGCAGCGTTGGCGGCCTAGCGGGAGGAGAGGGGATCGGGGAGCTGTTTTTT
-,TRBV28,TRBJ2-3,many,CASSPDYSGGTDTQYF,TGTGCCAGCAGCCCAGACTACTCTGGGGGGACAGATACGCAGTATTTT
-,TRBV20-1,TRBJ2-5,-,CSADNLRQFQETQYF,TGCAGTGCTGATAACTTACGACAGTTCCAAGAGACCCAGTACTTC
-,TRBV14,TRBJ2-7,few,CASSQLSINYEQYF,TGTGCCAGCAGCCAATTGAGTATTAACTACGAGCAGTACTTC